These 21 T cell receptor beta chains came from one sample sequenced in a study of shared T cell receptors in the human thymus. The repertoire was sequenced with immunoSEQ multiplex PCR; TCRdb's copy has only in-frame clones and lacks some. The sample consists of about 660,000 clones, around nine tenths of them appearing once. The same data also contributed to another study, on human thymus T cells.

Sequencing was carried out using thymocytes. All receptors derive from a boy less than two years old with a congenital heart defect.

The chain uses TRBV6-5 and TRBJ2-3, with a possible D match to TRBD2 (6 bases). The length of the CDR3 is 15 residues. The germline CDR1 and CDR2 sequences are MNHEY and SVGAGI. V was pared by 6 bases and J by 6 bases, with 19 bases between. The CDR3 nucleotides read TGTGCCAGCAGGGCTCCGGGGACTGGATGGGATACGCAGTATTTT. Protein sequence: CASRAPGTGWDTQYF.

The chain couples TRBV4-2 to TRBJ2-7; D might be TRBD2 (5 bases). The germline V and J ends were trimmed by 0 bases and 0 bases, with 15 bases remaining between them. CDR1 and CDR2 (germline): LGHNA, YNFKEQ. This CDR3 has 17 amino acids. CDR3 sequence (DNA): TGTGCCAGCAGCCAAGAGCGGGCTAGCCTCTTCTCCTACGAGCAGTACTTC. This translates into CASSQERASLFSYEQYF.

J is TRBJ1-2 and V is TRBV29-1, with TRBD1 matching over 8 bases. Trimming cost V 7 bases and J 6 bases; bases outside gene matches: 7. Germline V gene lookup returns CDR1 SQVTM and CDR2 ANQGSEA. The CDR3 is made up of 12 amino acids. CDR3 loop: CSAIGQGNGYTF. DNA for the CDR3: TGCAGCGCGATAGGACAGGGTAATGGCTACACCTTC.

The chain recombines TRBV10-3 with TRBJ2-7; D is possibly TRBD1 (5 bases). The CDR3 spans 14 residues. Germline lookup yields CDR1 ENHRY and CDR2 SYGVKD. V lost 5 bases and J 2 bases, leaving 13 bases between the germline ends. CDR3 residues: CAISQGQLPYEQYF. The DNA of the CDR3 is TGTGCCATCAGTCAAGGACAACTACCCTACGAGCAGTACTTC.

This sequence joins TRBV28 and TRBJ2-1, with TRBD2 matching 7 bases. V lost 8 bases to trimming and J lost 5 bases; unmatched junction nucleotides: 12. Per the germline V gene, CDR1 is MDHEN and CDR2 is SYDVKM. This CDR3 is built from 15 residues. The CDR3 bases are TGTGCCAGCTCGCACGGGGGGTCCCTTGACAATGAGCAGTTCTTC. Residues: CASSHGGSLDNEQFF.

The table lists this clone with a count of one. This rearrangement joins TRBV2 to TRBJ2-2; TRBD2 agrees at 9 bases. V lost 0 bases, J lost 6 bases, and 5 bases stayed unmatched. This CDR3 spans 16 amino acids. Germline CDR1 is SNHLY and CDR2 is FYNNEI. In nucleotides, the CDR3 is TGTGCCAGCAGTGAAGCCAAGCGGGAGGTCCCCGGGGAGCTGTTTTTT. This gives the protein CASSEAKREVPGELFF.

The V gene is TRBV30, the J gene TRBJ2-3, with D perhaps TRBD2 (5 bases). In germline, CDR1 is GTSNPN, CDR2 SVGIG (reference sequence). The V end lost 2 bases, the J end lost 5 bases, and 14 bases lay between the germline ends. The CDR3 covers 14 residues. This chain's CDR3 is CAWSHPGKIDTQYF. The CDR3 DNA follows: TGTGCCTGGAGTCATCCCGGGAAGATAGATACGCAGTATTTT.

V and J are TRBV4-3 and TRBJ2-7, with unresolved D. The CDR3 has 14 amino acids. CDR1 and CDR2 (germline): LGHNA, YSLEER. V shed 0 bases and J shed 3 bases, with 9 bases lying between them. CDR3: CASSQERVHYEQYF. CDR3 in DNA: TGCGCCAGCAGCCAAGAACGGGTCCACTACGAGCAGTACTTC.

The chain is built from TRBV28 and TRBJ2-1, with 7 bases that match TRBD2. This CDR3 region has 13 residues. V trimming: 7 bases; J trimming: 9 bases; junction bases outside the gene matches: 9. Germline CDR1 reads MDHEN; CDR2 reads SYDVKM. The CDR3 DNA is TGTGCCAGCACCGATGCACTAGCGAGTGAGCAGTTCTTC. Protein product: CASTDALASEQFF.

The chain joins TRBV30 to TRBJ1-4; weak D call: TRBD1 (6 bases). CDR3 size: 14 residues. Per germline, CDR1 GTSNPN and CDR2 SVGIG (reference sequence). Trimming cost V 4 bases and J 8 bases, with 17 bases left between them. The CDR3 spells CAWNTRGAREKLFF. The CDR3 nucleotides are TGTGCCTGGAATACTCGGGGGGCAAGGGAAAAACTGTTTTTT.

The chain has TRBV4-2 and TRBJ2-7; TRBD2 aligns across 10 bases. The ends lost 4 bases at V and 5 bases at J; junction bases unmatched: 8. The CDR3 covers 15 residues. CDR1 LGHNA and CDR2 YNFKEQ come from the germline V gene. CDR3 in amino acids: CASSPTSGKGHEQYF. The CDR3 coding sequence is TGTGCCAGCAGCCCCACTAGCGGGAAAGGGCACGAGCAGTACTTC.

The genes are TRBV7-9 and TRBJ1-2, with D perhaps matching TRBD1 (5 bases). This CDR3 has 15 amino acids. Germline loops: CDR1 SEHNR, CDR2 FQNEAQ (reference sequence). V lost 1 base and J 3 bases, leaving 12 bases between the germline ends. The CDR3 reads CASSLDGQGDYGYTF. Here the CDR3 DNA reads TGTGCCAGCAGCTTAGATGGGCAGGGTGACTATGGCTACACCTTC.

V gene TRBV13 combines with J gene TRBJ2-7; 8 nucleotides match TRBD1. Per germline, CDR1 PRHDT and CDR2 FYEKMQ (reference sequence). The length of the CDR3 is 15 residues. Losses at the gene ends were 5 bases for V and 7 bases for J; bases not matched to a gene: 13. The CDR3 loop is CASSILDGQGEEQYF. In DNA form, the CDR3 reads TGTGCCAGCAGCATACTAGACGGACAGGGTGAAGAGCAGTACTTC.

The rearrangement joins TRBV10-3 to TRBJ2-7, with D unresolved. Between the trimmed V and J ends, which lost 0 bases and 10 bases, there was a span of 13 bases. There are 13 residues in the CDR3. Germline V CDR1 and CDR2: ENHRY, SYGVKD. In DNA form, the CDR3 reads TGTGCCATCAGTGAGTCCCGCCGGGTACATCAGTACTTC. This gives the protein CAISESRRVHQYF.

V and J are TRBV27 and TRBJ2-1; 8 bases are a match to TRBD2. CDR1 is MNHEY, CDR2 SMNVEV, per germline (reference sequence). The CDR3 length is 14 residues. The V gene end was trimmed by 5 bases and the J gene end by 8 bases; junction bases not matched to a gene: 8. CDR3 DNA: TGTGCCAGCAGTCCAAGCGGGAGATTGGATGAGCAGTTCTTC. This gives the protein CASSPSGRLDEQFF.

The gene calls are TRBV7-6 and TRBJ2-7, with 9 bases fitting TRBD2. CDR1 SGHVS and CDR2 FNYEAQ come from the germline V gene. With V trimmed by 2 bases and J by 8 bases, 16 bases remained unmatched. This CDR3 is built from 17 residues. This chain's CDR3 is CASSLHASGKKDLKQYF. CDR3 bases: TGTGCCAGCAGCTTACACGCTAGCGGGAAAAAGGACTTAAAGCAGTACTTC.

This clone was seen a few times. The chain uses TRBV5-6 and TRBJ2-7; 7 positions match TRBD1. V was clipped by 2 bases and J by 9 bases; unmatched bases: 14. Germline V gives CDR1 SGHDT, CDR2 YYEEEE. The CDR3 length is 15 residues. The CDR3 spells CASSFRQGTGRVQYF. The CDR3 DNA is TGTGCCAGCAGCTTTAGACAGGGAACGGGCCGGGTGCAGTACTTC.

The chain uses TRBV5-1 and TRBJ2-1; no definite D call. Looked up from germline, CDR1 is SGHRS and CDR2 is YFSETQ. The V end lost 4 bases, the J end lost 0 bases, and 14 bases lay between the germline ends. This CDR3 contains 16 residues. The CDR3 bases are TGCGCCAGCAGCCTATTCGGCGGTACCTCCTACAATGAGCAGTTCTTC. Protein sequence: CASSLFGGTSYNEQFF.

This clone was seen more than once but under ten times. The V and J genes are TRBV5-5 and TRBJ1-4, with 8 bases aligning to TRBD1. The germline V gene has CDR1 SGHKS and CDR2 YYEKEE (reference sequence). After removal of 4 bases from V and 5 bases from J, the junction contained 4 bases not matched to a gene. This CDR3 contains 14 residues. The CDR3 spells CASSARGQNEKLFF. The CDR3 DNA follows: TGTGCCAGCAGCGCCAGGGGGCAGAATGAAAAACTGTTTTTT.

Written as DNA, the CDR3 is TGTGCCAGCAGTGTAAACAGGGGGATCACCGGGGAGCTGTTTTTT. This encodes CASSVNRGITGELFF. This chain links TRBV28 with TRBJ2-2; TRBD1 agrees at 8 bases. The CDR3 is 15 amino acids. CDR1 is MDHEN and CDR2 is SYDVKM in the germline V gene. V was clipped by 5 bases and J by 4 bases; unmatched bases: 6.

The CDR3 region has the DNA TGTGCCAGCAGCCGAGGGCCTCCAGATACGCAGTATTTT. Its protein is CASSRGPPDTQYF. The J gene is TRBJ2-3, the V gene TRBV5-4, with D maybe TRBD2 (5 bases). This CDR3 contains 13 residues. Trimming removed 4 bases at V and 4 bases at J, with 10 bases between. Germline-derived CDR1 and CDR2 are SGHNT and YYREEE (reference sequence).